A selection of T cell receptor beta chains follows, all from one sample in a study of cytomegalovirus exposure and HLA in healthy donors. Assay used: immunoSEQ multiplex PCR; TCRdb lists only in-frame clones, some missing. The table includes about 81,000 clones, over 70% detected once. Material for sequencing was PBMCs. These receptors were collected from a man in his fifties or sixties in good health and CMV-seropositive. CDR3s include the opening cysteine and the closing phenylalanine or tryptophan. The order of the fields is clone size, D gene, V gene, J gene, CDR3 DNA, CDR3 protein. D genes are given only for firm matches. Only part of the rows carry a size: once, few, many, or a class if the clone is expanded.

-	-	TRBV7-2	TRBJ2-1	TGTGCCAGCAGCCCCGACAGGAGACGTAGCCTCGAGGATGAGCAGTTCTTC	CASSPDRRRSLEDEQFF
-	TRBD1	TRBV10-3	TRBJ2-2	TGTGCCATCAGAGGACAGGAGTACACCGGGGAGCTGTTTTTT	CAIRGQEYTGELFF
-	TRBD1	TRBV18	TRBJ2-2	TGTGCCAGCTACAGGACAGGGGTTTACACCGGGGAGCTGTTTTTT	CASYRTGVYTGELFF
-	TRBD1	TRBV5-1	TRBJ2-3	TGCGCCAGCAGCTTGAGGGCAGGGGGCGGCACAGATACGCAGTATTTT	CASSLRAGGGTDTQYF
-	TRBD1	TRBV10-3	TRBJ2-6	TGTGCCATCAGTGAGTCGGCACAGGGGGCGCCCGGGGCCAACGGCCTGACTTTC	CAISESAQGAPGANGLTF
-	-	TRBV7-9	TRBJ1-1	TGTGCCAGCAGCTTAAATGCGGGGCGTGAAGCTTTCTTT	CASSLNAGREAFF
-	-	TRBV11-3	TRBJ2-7	TGTGCCAGCAGCTTACGCGGGCGAGACTACGAGCAGTACTTC	CASSLRGRDYEQYF
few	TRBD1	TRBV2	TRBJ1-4	TGTGCCAGCAGTGTCAGGGGGTGGGATGAAAAACTGTTTTTT	CASSVRGWDEKLFF
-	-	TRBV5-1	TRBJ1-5	TGCGCCAGCAGCATGGACAGTAGCAATCAGCCCCAGCATTTT	CASSMDSSNQPQHF
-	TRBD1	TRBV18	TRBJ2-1	TGTGCCAGCTCTACCAGTCGACAGGGTGGAGGTGAGCAGTTCTTC	CASSTSRQGGGEQFF
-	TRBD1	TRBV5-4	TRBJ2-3	TGTGCCAGCAGCAGAGCACAGGGGGCGCCCACAGATACGCAGTATTTT	CASSRAQGAPTDTQYF
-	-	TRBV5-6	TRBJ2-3	TGTGCCAGCAGCTTTTCTAGCACAGATACGCAGTATTTT	CASSFSSTDTQYF
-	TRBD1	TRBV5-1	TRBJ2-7	TGCGCCAGCAGCCCGGGACAGTCAGCCTACGAGCAGTACTTC	CASSPGQSAYEQYF
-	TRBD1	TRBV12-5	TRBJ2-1	TGTGCTAGTGGGAATACAGGGGGCCGAAGGCAGTTCTTC	CASGNTGGRRQFF
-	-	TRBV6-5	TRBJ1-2	TGTGCCAGCAGAAAGGGGGAAGACTATGGCTACACCTTC	CASRKGEDYGYTF
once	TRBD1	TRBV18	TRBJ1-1	TGTGCCAGCTCACCCAAGGAAGCAGGGGGCGGCACTGAAGCTTTCTTT	CASSPKEAGGGTEAFF
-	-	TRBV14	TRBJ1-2	TGTGCCAGCAGCGCCGACAAGAGCTATGGCTACACCTTC	CASSADKSYGYTF
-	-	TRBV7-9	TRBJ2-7	TGTGCCAGCAGCTCTAGTTTTCGGAGGGCCTACGAGCAGTACTTC	CASSSSFRRAYEQYF
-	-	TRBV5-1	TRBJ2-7	TGCGCCAGCAGCTTGGAAGGAGGAGTACGAGAGCAGTACTTC	CASSLEGGVREQYF
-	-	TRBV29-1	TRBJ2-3	TGCAGCGTTGAGGGACTGGAAGTGAAGACAGATACGCAGTATTTT	CSVEGLEVKTDTQYF
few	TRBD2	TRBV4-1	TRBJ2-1	TGCGCCAGCAGCCAGCCACTAGCGGGCGGGCAGTTCTTC	CASSQPLAGGQFF
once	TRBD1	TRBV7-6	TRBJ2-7	TGTGCCAGCAGCTTCGAAAGGGACAGGGTCTACGAGCAGTACTTC	CASSFERDRVYEQYF
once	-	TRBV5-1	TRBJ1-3	TGCGCCAGCAGCCCCGGGTCGAGCTCTGGAAACACCATATATTTT	CASSPGSSSGNTIYF